These T cell receptor beta chains were read from a single sample in a study of molecular identifiers for immune sequencing clone quantification. TCRdb passed the PCR reads through MiXCR, listing each CDR3 protein once. The sample lists approximately 97,000 distinct CDR3 sequences; 20% to 30% were seen once. Specimen: naive CD8+ T cells from blood, with Jurkat cell RNA spiked in. All receptors derive from a human donor in good health. Some libraries in this study had Jurkat cell RNA spiked in. Each CDR3 is given with its conserved first and last residue. The D gene is left open where the match is weak. Part of the rows lack a size; the others show once, few, many or a class for expanded clones.

clone_size	cdr3_length	v_call	j_call	d_call	cdr3_nt	cdr3_aa
many	15	TRBV7-9	TRBJ2-2	.	TGTGCCAGCAGCTTTCGGGACCTATACACCGGGGAGCTGTTTTTT	CASSFRDLYTGELFF
.	21	TRBV7-9	TRBJ2-4	.	TGTGCCAGCAGCTCCTTCGATTACGGACGGGACATTCTCCGAAGCGTAGGCATTCAGTACTTC	CASSSFDYGRDILRSVGIQYF
many	15	TRBV27	TRBJ2-7	TRBD2	TGTGCCAGCAGTTTATCGGTTAGCGGGAGGATCGAGCAGTACTTC	CASSLSVSGRIEQYF
many	17	TRBV7-3	TRBJ2-3	TRBD2	TGTGCCAGCAGCTTAACTCCCCCAACGGGAGGGACAGATACGCAGTATTTT	CASSLTPPTGGTDTQYF
.	15	TRBV6-2/TRBV6-3	TRBJ1-1	.	TGTGCCAGCAGTCGCGTCCAGGGGACGAACACTGAAGCTTTCTTT	CASSRVQGTNTEAFF
.	14	TRBV12-3/TRBV12-4	TRBJ2-7	.	TGTGCCAGCACGCCAAGGACAGCTCGGGTCGAGCAGTACTTC	CASTPRTARVEQYF
many	15	TRBV9	TRBJ2-3	TRBD1	TGTGCCAGCAGCGTAGAAGGGGGCGGCACAGATACGCAGTATTTT	CASSVEGGGTDTQYF
many	16	TRBV9	TRBJ2-3	TRBD2	TGTGCCAGCAGCGTAGTAAGCAGCGGGGGCACAGATACGCAGTATTTT	CASSVVSSGGTDTQYF
many	15	TRBV5-1	TRBJ2-2	TRBD1	TGCGCCAGCAGCTGGACAGGGGGAAACACCGGGGAGCTGTTTTTT	CASSWTGGNTGELFF
.	14	TRBV10-3	TRBJ1-4	.	TGTGCCATCAGAGCTGGGCCAACTAATGAAAAACTGTTTTTT	CAIRAGPTNEKLFF
.	16	TRBV12-3/TRBV12-4	TRBJ2-5	TRBD2	TGTGCCAGCAGTTTTTTAGCGGGAGAGGGACAAGAGACCCAGTACTTC	CASSFLAGEGQETQYF
many	13	TRBV4-3	TRBJ2-2	.	TGCGCCAGCAGCCAAATGAGGCCCCGGGAGCTGTTTTTT	CASSQMRPRELFF
many	13	TRBV9	TRBJ2-1	.	TGTGCCAGCCGAACCGCGGCCTCAGATGAGCAGTTCTTC	CASRTAASDEQFF
.	17	TRBV5-1	TRBJ1-6	.	TGCGCCAGCAGCTTGGACTCGGGAAGCTCCTATAATTCACCCCTCCACTTT	CASSLDSGSSYNSPLHF
many	16	TRBV6-6	TRBJ2-1	TRBD2	TGTGCCAGCAGTTACTCAGCGGGAGCCACCCACAATGAGCAGTTCTTC	CASSYSAGATHNEQFF
many	15	TRBV19	TRBJ2-3	TRBD1	TGTGCCAGTACCGAGGGGGCCTTCCCCCGCGATACGCAGTATTTT	CASTEGAFPRDTQYF
many	14	TRBV5-1	TRBJ2-2	.	TGCGCCAGCAGCTTGGCAGGGGCGACCGGGGAGCTGTTTTTT	CASSLAGATGELFF
many	15	TRBV18	TRBJ2-5	.	TGTGCCAGCTCACCACCTCGACTACCCCAAGAGACCCAGTACTTC	CASSPPRLPQETQYF
many	14	TRBV29-1	TRBJ1-1	TRBD1	TGCAGCGTTGAAGACTGGGACAGGGCGGCTGAAGCTTTCTTT	CSVEDWDRAAEAFF
many	13	TRBV6-2/TRBV6-3	TRBJ2-5	TRBD2	TGTGCCAGCAGTGGTAGCGGGAAGGAGACCCAGTACTTC	CASSGSGKETQYF
.	12	TRBV9	TRBJ1-1	.	TGTGCCCGCGGTGGGGGGGCCTTTGAAGCTTTCTTT	CARGGGAFEAFF
many	16	TRBV28	TRBJ1-5	TRBD1	TGTGCCAGCAGATTCGGACAGGGGGCTTGGAATCAGCCCCAGCATTTT	CASRFGQGAWNQPQHF
.	17	TRBV29-1	TRBJ2-1	TRBD2	TGCAGCGTGATCGGACTAGCGGGGGGGAGAGTCTACAATGAGCAGTTCTTC	CSVIGLAGGRVYNEQFF
.	15	TRBV9	TRBJ1-4	.	TGTGCCAGCAGCGGACACGGGGCGGCTAATGAAAAACTGTTTTTT	CASSGHGAANEKLFF
.	11	TRBV20-1	TRBJ2-7	.	TGCAGTGCCCCGGGTACCTACGAGCAGTACTTC	CSAPGTYEQYF
.	15	TRBV29-1	TRBJ2-1	TRBD1	TGCAGCGTTGGGGGGGACAGGGGATACAACAATGAGCAGTTCTTC	CSVGGDRGYNNEQFF
many	16	TRBV4-1	TRBJ2-2	.	TGCGCCAGCAGCCAAGAGGGGGGCGGGGGTACCGGGGAGCTGTTTTTT	CASSQEGGGGTGELFF
many	16	TRBV7-9	TRBJ1-5	TRBD1	TGTGCCAGCAGCTTACAGACAGGGGCCTACGGGCAGCCCCAGCATTTT	CASSLQTGAYGQPQHF
many	15	TRBV5-1	TRBJ2-3	TRBD2	TGCGCCAGCAGTGGACTAGCGGGGGGCACAGATACGCAGTATTTT	CASSGLAGGTDTQYF
once	14	TRBV5-3	TRBJ2-7	.	TGTGCCAGCAGCTTGGGGAGGAGCCTCTACGAGCAGTACTTC	CASSLGRSLYEQYF
few	17	TRBV4-3	TRBJ2-1	.	TGCGCCAGCAGCCAAGATTTCGCCGCCAGTAACACAATGAGGCAGTTCTTC	CASSQDFAASNTMRQFF
few	13	TRBV29-1	TRBJ1-1	TRBD1	TGCAGCGTTCGACAGGGGGCCGGGACTGAAGCTTTCTTT	CSVRQGAGTEAFF
many	17	TRBV3-1	TRBJ2-3	.	TGTGCCAGCAGCCAAGATCACCCCTTCGGGCGCGTCGATACGCAGTATTTT	CASSQDHPFGRVDTQYF
many	13	TRBV12-3/TRBV12-4	TRBJ2-2	.	TGTGCCAGCAGTTTACAGTTCCCCGGGGAGCTGTTTTTT	CASSLQFPGELFF
.	13	TRBV12-3/TRBV12-4	TRBJ2-7	.	TGTGCCAGCAGTTTAACTTCACCCCGGGAGCAGTACTTC	CASSLTSPREQYF
.	14	TRBV19	TRBJ2-1	.	TGTGCCAGTAGTATACCAGTCCTCTACAATGAGCAGTTCTTC	CASSIPVLYNEQFF
.	13	TRBV29-1	TRBJ2-2	TRBD1	TGCAGCGTCGCGACAGGGGAAAGAGGGGAGCTGTTTTTT	CSVATGERGELFF
.	14	TRBV11-2	TRBJ2-5	.	TGTGCCAGCAGCTTAGGGTACGGCCGCGAGACCCAGTACTTC	CASSLGYGRETQYF
many	13	TRBV4-1	TRBJ2-1	.	TGCGCCAGCAGCCCGGACAGATACAATGAGCAGTTCTTC	CASSPDRYNEQFF
few	17	TRBV15	TRBJ1-4	.	TGTGCCACCAGCAGATCCAAGGTTGGAGCAACTAATGAAAAACTGTTTTTT	CATSRSKVGATNEKLFF
few	14	TRBV9	TRBJ2-5	TRBD1	TGTGCCAGCAGCCCCTTCAGGGGGCTGGAGACCCAGTACTTC	CASSPFRGLETQYF